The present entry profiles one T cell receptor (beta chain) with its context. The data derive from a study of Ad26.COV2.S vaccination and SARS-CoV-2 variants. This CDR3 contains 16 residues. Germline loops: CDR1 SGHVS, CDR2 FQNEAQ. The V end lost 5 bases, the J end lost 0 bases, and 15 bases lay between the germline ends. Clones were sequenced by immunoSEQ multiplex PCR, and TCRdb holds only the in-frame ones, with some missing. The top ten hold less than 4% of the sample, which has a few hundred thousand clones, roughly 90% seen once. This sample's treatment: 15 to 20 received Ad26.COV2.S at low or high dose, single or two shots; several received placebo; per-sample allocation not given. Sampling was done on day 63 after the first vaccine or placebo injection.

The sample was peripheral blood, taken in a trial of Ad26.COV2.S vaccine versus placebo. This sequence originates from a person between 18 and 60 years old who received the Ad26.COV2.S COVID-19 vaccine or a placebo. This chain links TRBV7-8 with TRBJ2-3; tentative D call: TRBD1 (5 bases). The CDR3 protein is CASSLRQTLSTDTQYF. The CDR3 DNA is TGTGCCAGCAGCCTACGACAGACCCTTAGCACAGATACGCAGTATTTT. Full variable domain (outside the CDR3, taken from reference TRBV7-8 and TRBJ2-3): GAGVSQSPRYKVAKRGQDVALRCDPISGHVSLFWYQQALGQGPEFLTYFQNEAQLDKSGLPSDRFFAERPEGSVSTLKIQRTQQEDSAVYLCASSLRQTLSTDTQYFGPGTRLTVL.